Included here is one T cell receptor beta chain sequence, with context. The sample originates from a study of CD8+ T cells in alopecia areata. Study-level information: Severity scores in treated patients reflected the percentage of scalp affected.

Extracted from the samples, RNA was reverse transcribed into cDNA to serve as the sequencing template. Produced via immunoSEQ multiplex PCR; TCRdb's table is partial and in-frame only. The profile shows 110,000 to 150,000 clones, 45% to 60% of them singletons. Treatment in this sample: oral pan-JAK inhibitor, 5-10 mg twice daily. The germline gives CDR1 MNHEY, CDR2 SMNVEV (reference sequence). Deletions cut 0 bases from V and 6 bases from J, with 5 bases between. CDR3 size: 13 residues. The material sequenced was CD8+ T cells sorted from blood, taken at week 4, from a patient treated with tofacitinib. The chain combines TRBV27 with TRBJ2-2; D not certain. This clonotype was obtained from a human donor with alopecia areata. CDR3 sequence: CASSLSPPGELFF. CDR3 coding DNA: TGTGCCAGCAGTTTATCCCCTCCCGGGGAGCTGTTTTTT.